Following are 10 T cell receptor beta chains from one sample sequenced in a study of cytomegalovirus exposure and HLA in healthy donors. The PCR ran on 60 Vbeta and 13 Jbeta primers. TCRdb keeps only in-frame clones here, not all; method: immunoSEQ multiplex PCR. The data contain around 150,000 clones, 68% of them seen just once; the ten biggest clones take up 2.8%. The source material was PBMCs. Source of these receptors: a woman between 35 and 50 years old in good health and CMV-seropositive.

The V and J genes are TRBV28 and TRBJ2-3; the match to TRBD2 covers 13 bases. J was trimmed by 3 bases and V by 6 bases; bases with no gene match: 3. The CDR3 has 15 residues. CDR1 is MDHEN, CDR2 SYDVKM, per germline. CDR3 nucleotide sequence: TGTGCCAGCAGCCCACTAGCGGGAGGGACAGATACGCAGTATTTT. This codes for CASSPLAGGTDTQYF. Supplemented by reference TRBV28 and TRBJ2-3, the full variable domain reads DVKVTQSSRYLVKRTGEKVFLECVQDMDHENMFWYRQDPGLGLRLIYFSYDVKMKEKGDIPEGYSVSREKKERFSLILESASTNQTSMYLCASSPLAGGTDTQYFGPGTRLTVL.

The chain joins TRBV9 to TRBJ1-1; D unresolved. The germline CDR1 and CDR2 sequences are SGDLS and YYNGEE. Trimming cost V 0 bases and J 7 bases, with 7 bases left between them. The CDR3 contains 12 residues. CDR3 sequence reads: CASSVGQNEAFF. The CDR3 DNA follows: TGTGCCAGCAGCGTAGGGCAGAATGAAGCTTTCTTT.

The gene calls are TRBV4-1 and TRBJ2-3; D is perhaps TRBD2 (6 bases). The CDR3 contains 16 residues. Trimming left V 1 base short and J 0 bases short, with 11 bases between. The germline gives CDR1 MGHRA, CDR2 YSYEKL. DNA for the CDR3: TGCGCCAGCAGCCAAGCGGCTAGCGCGAGCACAGATACGCAGTATTTT. Translated, it gives CASSQAASASTDTQYF.

The CDR3 reads CASTIGRVRTGELFF. CDR3 DNA: TGTGCCAGCACCATTGGGAGGGTGCGCACCGGGGAGCTGTTTTTT. The rearrangement links TRBV7-2 to TRBJ2-2, with 7 positions matching TRBD2. Germline assignment: CDR1 SGHTA and CDR2 FQGNSA. J lost 4 bases, V lost 7 bases, and 9 bases had no gene match. This CDR3 spans 15 amino acids.

The chain has TRBV6-4 and TRBJ2-2; 9 bases match TRBD2. J was trimmed by 2 bases and V by 10 bases; bases with no gene match: 8. CDR3 size: 15 residues. Germline loops: CDR1 MRHNA, CDR2 SNTAGT. The DNA of the CDR3 is TGTGCCACAAGTCCTAGCGGGGTAAACACCGGGGAGCTGTTTTTT. Amino acid sequence: CATSPSGVNTGELFF.

This rearrangement joins TRBV4-1 to TRBJ1-1; weak D call: TRBD1 (6 bases). With 2 bases removed from V and 5 bases from J, the gap between germline ends came to 21 bases. Germline CDR1 and CDR2: MGHRA and YSYEKL. CDR3 length: 17 amino acids. The CDR3 region is CASSQTQGIVIGTEAFF. Here the CDR3 DNA reads TGCGCCAGCAGCCAAACCCAGGGGATAGTAATAGGTACTGAAGCTTTCTTT.

A few counts support this clone. At one boundary the junction diverges from the germline segment, which might be a read error. V is TRBV7-7 and J is TRBJ1-5; no reliable D call. This CDR3 is 14 amino acids long. Germline CDR1 SSHAT, CDR2 FNYEAQ (reference sequence). The CDR3 coding sequence is TGTGCTAGCAGCTTAGAACGCCGGGATCAGCCCCAGCATTTT. Its protein product is CASSLERRDQPQHF.

This clone was observed a single time. The CDR3 loop is CASSSGQGTDTQYF. As DNA, the CDR3 is TGTGCCAGCAGTTCCGGACAAGGCACAGATACGCAGTATTTT. This chain joins TRBV28 and TRBJ2-3, with a tentative D call TRBD1 (5 bases). Germline CDR1 is MDHEN and CDR2 is SYDVKM. V was trimmed by 4 bases and J by 1 base, leaving 9 bases between them. This CDR3 has 14 residues. The full variable domain, rest sourced from reference TRBV28 and TRBJ2-3, is DVKVTQSSRYLVKRTGEKVFLECVQDMDHENMFWYRQDPGLGLRLIYFSYDVKMKEKGDIPEGYSVSREKKERFSLILESASTNQTSMYLCASSSGQGTDTQYFGPGTRLTVL.

The chain combines TRBV4-3 with TRBJ1-5; 7 bases map to TRBD1. V lost 1 base and J lost 2; bases outside the gene matches: 5. Per germline, CDR1 LGHNA and CDR2 YSLEER. The length of the CDR3 is 16 residues. DNA of the CDR3: TGCGCCAGCAGCCAAGGATACACAGGGGGCAATCAGCCCCAGCATTTT. It codes for CASSQGYTGGNQPQHF.

This clone came up a few times. The chain recombines TRBV28 with TRBJ1-5, with D hard to call. Germline CDR1 MDHEN, CDR2 SYDVKM. This CDR3 spans 12 amino acids. Trimming shortened V by 7 bases and J by 1 base, and 5 bases separated the two germline ends. CDR3 bases: TGTGCCAGCACAATGAGCAATCAGCCCCAGCATTTT. Translated: CASTMSNQPQHF.